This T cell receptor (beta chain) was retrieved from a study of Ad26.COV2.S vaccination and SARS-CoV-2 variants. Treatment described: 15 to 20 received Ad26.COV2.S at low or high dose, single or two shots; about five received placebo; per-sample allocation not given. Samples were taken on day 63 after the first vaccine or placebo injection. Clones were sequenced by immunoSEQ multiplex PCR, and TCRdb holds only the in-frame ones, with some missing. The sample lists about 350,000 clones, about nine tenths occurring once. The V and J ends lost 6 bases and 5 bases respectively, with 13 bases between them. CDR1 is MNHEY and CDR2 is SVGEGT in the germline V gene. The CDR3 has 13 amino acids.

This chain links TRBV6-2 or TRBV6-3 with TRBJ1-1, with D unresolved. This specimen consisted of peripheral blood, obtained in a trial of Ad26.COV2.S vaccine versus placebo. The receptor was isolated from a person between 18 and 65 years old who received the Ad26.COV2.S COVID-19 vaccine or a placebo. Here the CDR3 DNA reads TGTGCCAGCAGCTATGAGTCGGGAACTGAAGCTTTCTTT. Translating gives CASSYESGTEAFF.